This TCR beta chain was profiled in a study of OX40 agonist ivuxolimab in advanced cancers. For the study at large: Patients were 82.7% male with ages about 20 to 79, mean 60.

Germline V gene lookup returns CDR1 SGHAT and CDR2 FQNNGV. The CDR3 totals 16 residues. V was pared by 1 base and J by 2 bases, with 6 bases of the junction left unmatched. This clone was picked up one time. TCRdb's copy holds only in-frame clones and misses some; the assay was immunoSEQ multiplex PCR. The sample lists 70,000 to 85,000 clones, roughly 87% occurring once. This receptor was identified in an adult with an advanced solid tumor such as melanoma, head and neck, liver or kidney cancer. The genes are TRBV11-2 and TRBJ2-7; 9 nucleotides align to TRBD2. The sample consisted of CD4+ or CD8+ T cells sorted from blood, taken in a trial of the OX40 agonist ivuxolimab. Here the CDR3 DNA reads TGTGCCAGCAGCTTAGGTCCTAGCGGGGCTACCTACGAGCAGTACTTC. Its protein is CASSLGPSGATYEQYF. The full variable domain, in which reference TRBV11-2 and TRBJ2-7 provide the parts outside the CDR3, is EAGVAQSPRYKIIEKRQSVAFWCNPISGHATLYWYQQILGQGPKLLIQFQNNGVVDDSQLPKDRFSAERLKGVDSTLKIQPAKLEDSAVYLCASSLGPSGATYEQYFGPGTRLTVT.